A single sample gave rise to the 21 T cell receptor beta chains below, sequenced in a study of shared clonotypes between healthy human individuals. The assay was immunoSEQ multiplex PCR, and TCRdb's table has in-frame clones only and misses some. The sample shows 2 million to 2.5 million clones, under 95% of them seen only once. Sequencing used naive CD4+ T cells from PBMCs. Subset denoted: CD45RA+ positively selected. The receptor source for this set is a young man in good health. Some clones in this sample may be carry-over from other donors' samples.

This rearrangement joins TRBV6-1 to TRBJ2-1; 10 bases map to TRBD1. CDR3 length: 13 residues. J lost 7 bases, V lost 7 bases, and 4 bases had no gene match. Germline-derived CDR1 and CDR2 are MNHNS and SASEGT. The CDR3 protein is CASNRDRGNEQFF. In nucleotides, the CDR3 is TGTGCCAGCAACCGGGACAGGGGTAATGAGCAGTTCTTC.

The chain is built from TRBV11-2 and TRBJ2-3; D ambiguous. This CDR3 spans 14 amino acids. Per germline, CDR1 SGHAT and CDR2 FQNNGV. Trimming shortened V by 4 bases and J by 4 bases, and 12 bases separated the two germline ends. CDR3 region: CASSSPNGADTQYF. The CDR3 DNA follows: TGTGCCAGCAGCTCCCCAAATGGGGCAGATACGCAGTATTTT.

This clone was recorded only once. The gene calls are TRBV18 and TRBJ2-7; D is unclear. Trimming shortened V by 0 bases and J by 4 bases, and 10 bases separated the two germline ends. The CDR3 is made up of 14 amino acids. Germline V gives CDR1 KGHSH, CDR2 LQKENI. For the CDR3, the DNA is TGTGCCAGCTCACCACCTGGCAGGCGATACGAGCAGTACTTC. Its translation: CASSPPGRRYEQYF.

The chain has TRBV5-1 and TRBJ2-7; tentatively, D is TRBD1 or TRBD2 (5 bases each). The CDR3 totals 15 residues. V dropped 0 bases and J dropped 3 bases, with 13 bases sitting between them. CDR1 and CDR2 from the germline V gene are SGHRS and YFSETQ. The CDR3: CASSLEGTAGYEQYF. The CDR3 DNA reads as TGCGCCAGCAGCTTGGAAGGGACGGCTGGCTACGAGCAGTACTTC.

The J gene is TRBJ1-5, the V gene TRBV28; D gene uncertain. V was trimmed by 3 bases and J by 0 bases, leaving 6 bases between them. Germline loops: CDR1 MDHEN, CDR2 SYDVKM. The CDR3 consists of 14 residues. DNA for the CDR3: TGTGCCAGCAGTTTTATTGGTAGCAATCAGCCCCAGCATTTT. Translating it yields CASSFIGSNQPQHF.

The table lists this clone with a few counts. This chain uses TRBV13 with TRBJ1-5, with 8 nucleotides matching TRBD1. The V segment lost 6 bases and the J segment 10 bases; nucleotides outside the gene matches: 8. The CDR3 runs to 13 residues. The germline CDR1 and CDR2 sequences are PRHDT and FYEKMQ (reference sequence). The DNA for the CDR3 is TGTGCCAGCAGACGGACAGGGCGTAACCCCCAGCATTTT. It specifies CASRRTGRNPQHF.

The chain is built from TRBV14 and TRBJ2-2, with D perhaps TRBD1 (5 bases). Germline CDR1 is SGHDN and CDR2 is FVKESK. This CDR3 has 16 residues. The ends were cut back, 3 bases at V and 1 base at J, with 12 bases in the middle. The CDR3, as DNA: TGTGCCAGCAGCCAGCTTTTCCAGGGGAACACCGGGGAGCTGTTTTTT. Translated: CASSQLFQGNTGELFF. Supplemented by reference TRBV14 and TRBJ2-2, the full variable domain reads EAGVTQFPSHSVIEKGQTVTLRCDPISGHDNLYWYRRVMGKEIKFLLHFVKESKQDESGMPNNRFLAERTGGTYSTLKVQPAELEDSGVYFCASSQLFQGNTGELFFGEGSRLTVL.

The DNA of the CDR3 is TGTGCCAGCAGTCCGGACAGGGGCGATGAAAAACTGTTTTTT. Amino acids: CASSPDRGDEKLFF. The chain links TRBV28 to TRBJ1-4; the match to TRBD1 covers 9 bases. The CDR3 is 14 residues long. Germline assignment: CDR1 MDHEN and CDR2 SYDVKM. J gave up 6 bases and V 5 bases, and 4 bases lay outside the gene matches.

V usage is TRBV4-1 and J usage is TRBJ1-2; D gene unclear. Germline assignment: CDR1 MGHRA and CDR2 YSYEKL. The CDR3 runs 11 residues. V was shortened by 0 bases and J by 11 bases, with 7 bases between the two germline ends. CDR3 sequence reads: CASSQDLVYTF. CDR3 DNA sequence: TGCGCCAGCAGCCAAGATCTCGTTTACACCTTC.

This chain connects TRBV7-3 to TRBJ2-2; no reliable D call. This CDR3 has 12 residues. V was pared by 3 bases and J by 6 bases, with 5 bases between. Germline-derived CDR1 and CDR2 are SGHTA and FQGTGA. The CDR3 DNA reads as TGTGCCAGCAGCTTTAATGCCGGGGAGCTGTTTTTT. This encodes CASSFNAGELFF.

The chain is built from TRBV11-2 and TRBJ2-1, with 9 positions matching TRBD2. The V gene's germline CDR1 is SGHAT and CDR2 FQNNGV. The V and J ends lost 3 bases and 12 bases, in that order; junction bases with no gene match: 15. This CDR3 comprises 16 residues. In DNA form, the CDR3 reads TGTGCCAGCAGCTTCGCGGGCGGGAGGGCCCCTTGGGCGCAGTTCTTC. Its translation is CASSFAGGRAPWAQFF.

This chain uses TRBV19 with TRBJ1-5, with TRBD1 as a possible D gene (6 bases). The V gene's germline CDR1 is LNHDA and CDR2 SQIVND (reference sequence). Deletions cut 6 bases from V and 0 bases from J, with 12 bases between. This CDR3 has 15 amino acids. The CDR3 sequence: CASRSWTDSNQPQHF. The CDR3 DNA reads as TGTGCCAGTAGGAGCTGGACAGATAGCAATCAGCCCCAGCATTTT.

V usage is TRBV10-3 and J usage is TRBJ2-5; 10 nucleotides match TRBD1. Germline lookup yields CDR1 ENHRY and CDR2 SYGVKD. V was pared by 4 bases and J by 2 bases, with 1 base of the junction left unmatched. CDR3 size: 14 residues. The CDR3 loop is CAISGQGAQETQYF. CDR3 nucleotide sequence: TGTGCCATCAGTGGACAGGGGGCACAAGAGACCCAGTACTTC.

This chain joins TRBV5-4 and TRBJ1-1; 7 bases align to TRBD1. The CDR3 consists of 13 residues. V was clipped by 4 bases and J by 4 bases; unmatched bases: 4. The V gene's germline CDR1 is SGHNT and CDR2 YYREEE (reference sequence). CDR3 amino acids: CASSPGQLTEAFF. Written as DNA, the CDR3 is TGTGCCAGCAGCCCGGGACAGCTCACTGAAGCTTTCTTT.

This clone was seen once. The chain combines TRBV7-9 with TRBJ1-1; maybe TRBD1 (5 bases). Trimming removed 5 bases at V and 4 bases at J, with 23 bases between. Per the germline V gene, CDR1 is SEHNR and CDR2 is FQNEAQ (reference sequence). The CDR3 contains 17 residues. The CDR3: CASSLPPGLRRGTEAFF. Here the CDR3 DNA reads TGTGCCAGCAGCCTACCTCCGGGACTCAGGAGGGGCACTGAAGCTTTCTTT.

The CDR3 protein is CASSYSPGRRGEKLFF. In DNA, the CDR3 is TGTGCCAGCAGTTACTCTCCGGGCCGCAGAGGTGAAAAACTGTTTTTT. The V and J genes are TRBV6-5 and TRBJ1-4; no reliable D call. CDR1 MNHEY and CDR2 SVGAGI come from the germline V gene. The length of the CDR3 is 16 residues. The V end was cut by 0 bases, the J end by 7 bases, with 15 bases between.

CDR3 region: CASSGPGTSSYEQYF. The CDR3 region has the DNA TGTGCCAGCAGCGGACCCGGGACCTCTTCCTACGAGCAGTACTTC. The chain recombines TRBV11-1 with TRBJ2-7; the D call may be TRBD1 or TRBD2 (5 bases each). Trimming left V 5 bases short and J 1 base short, with 15 bases between. CDR3 length: 15 amino acids. Per germline, CDR1 SGHAT and CDR2 FQDESV (reference sequence).

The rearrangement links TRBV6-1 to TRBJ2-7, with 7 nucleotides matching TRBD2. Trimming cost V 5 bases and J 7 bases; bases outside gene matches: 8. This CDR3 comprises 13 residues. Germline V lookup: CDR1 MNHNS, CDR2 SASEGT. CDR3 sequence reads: CASSWGREGEQYF. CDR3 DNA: TGTGCCAGCAGTTGGGGGAGGGAGGGGGAGCAGTACTTC.

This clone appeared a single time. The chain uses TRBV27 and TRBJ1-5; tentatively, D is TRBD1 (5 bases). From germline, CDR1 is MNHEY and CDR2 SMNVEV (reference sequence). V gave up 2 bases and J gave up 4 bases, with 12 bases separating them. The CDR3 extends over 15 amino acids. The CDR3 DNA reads TGTGCCAGCAGTTTAATTTCAGGGTCAAATCAGCCCCAGCATTTT. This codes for CASSLISGSNQPQHF.

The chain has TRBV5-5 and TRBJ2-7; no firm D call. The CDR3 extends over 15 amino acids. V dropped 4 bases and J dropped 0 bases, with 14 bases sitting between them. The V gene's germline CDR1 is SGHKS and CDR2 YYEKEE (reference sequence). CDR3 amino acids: CASSNSAGHSYEQYF. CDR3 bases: TGTGCCAGCAGCAACTCCGCCGGTCACTCCTACGAGCAGTACTTC.

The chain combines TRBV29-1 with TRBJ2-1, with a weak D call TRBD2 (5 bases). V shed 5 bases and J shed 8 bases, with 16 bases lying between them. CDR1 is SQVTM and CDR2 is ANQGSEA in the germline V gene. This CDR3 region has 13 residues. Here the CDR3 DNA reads TGCAGCGTTTTGAGCGGAAGGGCCTATGAGCAGTTCTTC. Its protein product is CSVLSGRAYEQFF.